Listed below are T cell receptor beta chains from one sample, sequenced in a study of cytomegalovirus exposure and HLA in healthy donors. Sequencing was performed with immunoSEQ multiplex PCR; in TCRdb, only in-frame clones are kept and a portion is missing. The repertoire consists of roughly 200,000 clones, with 65% to 85% occurring once and the leading ten covering 0.71%. Sequenced material: PBMCs. These receptors all stem from a boy aged 2-15 years in good health and CMV-seronegative. Both conserved end residues are part of each CDR3. D genes are given only for firm matches. Clone size is given for some rows only: seen once, a few or many times, or a class if the clone is expanded.

d_call clone_size j_call cdr3_length v_call cdr3_nt cdr3_aa
TRBD1 - TRBJ1-6 14 TRBV30 TGTGCCTGGAGTGACAGGGGCTATAATTCACCCCTCCACTTT CAWSDRGYNSPLHF
TRBD1 - TRBJ1-3 16 TRBV4-1 TGCGCCAGCAGCCAAGATAAAGGGGGCGGGAGAAACACCATATATTTT CASSQDKGGGRNTIYF
- - TRBJ1-3 13 TRBV15 TGTGCCACCAGCAGAGGCATAGAGGACACCATATATTTT CATSRGIEDTIYF
TRBD2 once TRBJ2-3 15 TRBV30 TGTGCCTGGACAATTAGCGGGACCCGCACAGATACGCAGTATTTT CAWTISGTRTDTQYF
- - TRBJ2-2 14 TRBV7-9 TGTGCCAGCAGCGGACAGCTGAACACCGGGGAGCTGTTTTTT CASSGQLNTGELFF
TRBD2 once TRBJ2-5 14 TRBV30 TGTGCCTGGAGTCCCGGACTAGCGCAAGAGACCCAGTACTTC CAWSPGLAQETQYF
- - TRBJ1-1 14 TRBV4-2 TGTGCCAGCAGCCAAGCCACCCAGGGTATTGAAGCTTTCTTT CASSQATQGIEAFF
- - TRBJ2-7 13 TRBV6-5 TGTGCCAGCAGTGAAAGCGGCGGCGACGAGCAGTACTTC CASSESGGDEQYF
- - TRBJ2-1 15 TRBV4-2 TGTGCCAGCAGCCCCCTTCCCCTCTCCTACAATGAGCAGTTCTTC CASSPLPLSYNEQFF
- - TRBJ2-1 16 TRBV7-6 TGTGCCAGCAGCTCCGAACCCGGGACAATATACAATGAGCAGTTCTTC CASSSEPGTIYNEQFF
TRBD2 - TRBJ2-1 19 TRBV7-3 TGTGCCAGCAGCTTAGAAGGGACTAGCGGGTCGAGCTCCTACAATGAGCAGTTCTTC CASSLEGTSGSSSYNEQFF
- - TRBJ1-5 13 TRBV30 TGTGCCTGGGGCCTAAGGGGGGGGCAGCCCCAGCATTTT CAWGLRGGQPQHF
TRBD2 - TRBJ2-7 14 TRBV6-1 TGTGCCAGCAGCGCCGGACTAGCGTTCGACGAGCAGTACTTC CASSAGLAFDEQYF
- few TRBJ1-2 12 TRBV6-1 TGTGCCAGCATGGCCGGGGGGTATGGCTACACCTTC CASMAGGYGYTF
- once TRBJ1-3 13 TRBV7-9 TGTGCCAGCAGCGCGACTCCTGGAAACACCATATATTTT CASSATPGNTIYF
TRBD1 - TRBJ2-7 14 TRBV5-1 TGCGCCAGCAGCCCCAGACCCGGACAGGACGAGCAGTACTTC CASSPRPGQDEQYF
TRBD1 few TRBJ1-4 13 TRBV10-3 TGTGCCATCAGTGAAGGGGGCCGAGAAAAACTGTTTTTT CAISEGGREKLFF
- - TRBJ2-1 15 TRBV19 TGTGCCAGTTCTAAAACGACTAGTACCCCAGTGGAGCAGTTCTTC CASSKTTSTPVEQFF
TRBD1 - TRBJ1-1 15 TRBV30 TGTGCCTGGAGAAAATCCGACAGGGATTTTACTGAAGCTTTCTTT CAWRKSDRDFTEAFF
TRBD1 - TRBJ1-3 17 TRBV28 TGTGCCAGCAGTTCCCCCAACGACAGGGAAAATGGAAACACCATATATTTT CASSSPNDRENGNTIYF
TRBD1 - TRBJ1-5 15 TRBV19 TGTGCCAGTAGTCTAGGGGACAGAGGGAATCAGCCCCAGCATTTT CASSLGDRGNQPQHF
- - TRBJ1-5 13 TRBV2 TGTGCCAGCAGTTCCAGTAGCAATCAGCCCCAGCATTTT CASSSSSNQPQHF
- - TRBJ1-1 14 TRBV19 TGTGCCAGTAGTAGATTACCCGGGGACACTGAAGCTTTCTTT CASSRLPGDTEAFF
TRBD1 - TRBJ2-7 14 TRBV25-1 TGTGCCAGCAGTGAATCCAGGACAGGCCACGAGCAGTACTTC CASSESRTGHEQYF
- - TRBJ2-2 14 TRBV30 TGTGCCTGGAGTGTGAGGCTTAGGCACGGGGAGCTGTTTTTT CAWSVRLRHGELFF
TRBD1 - TRBJ2-3 13 TRBV5-1 TGCGCCAGCAGCTCGCAGGGGGCCGATACGCAGTATTTT CASSSQGADTQYF
TRBD1 once TRBJ2-7 17 TRBV4-1 TGCGCCAGCAGCTCGCAGGGGGACAGGGGGCAGTTGTACGAGCAGTACTTC CASSSQGDRGQLYEQYF
TRBD1 - TRBJ2-2 15 TRBV4-2 TGTGCCAGCAGCCAAGGACAGGGGAACACCGGGGAGCTGTTTTTT CASSQGQGNTGELFF
- - TRBJ1-1 15 TRBV10-2 TGCGCCAGCACGGGAACAGGGCAGGGGAAAACTGAAGCTTTCTTT CASTGTGQGKTEAFF
- - TRBJ1-4 14 TRBV19 TGTGCCAGTAGTTCGGGACTGAGTAATGAAAAACTGTTTTTT CASSSGLSNEKLFF
- - TRBJ2-7 15 TRBV6-5 TGTGCCAGCAGACCCTCCTCCCTAAGGGGGGGCGAGCAGTACTTC CASRPSSLRGGEQYF
- - TRBJ1-5 13 TRBV7-8 TGTGCCAGCAGCGGGGAGGGAAAGGTCCCCCAGCATTTT CASSGEGKVPQHF
TRBD1 - TRBJ2-5 15 TRBV19 TGTGCCAGTAGTACCTCACAGGGGGGAAGAGAGACCCAGTACTTC CASSTSQGGRETQYF
TRBD1 - TRBJ1-4 14 TRBV5-1 TGCGCCAGCAGCCTGCAGGGGGCTAATGAAAAACTGTTTTTT CASSLQGANEKLFF
- - TRBJ1-1 15 TRBV10-2 TGCGCCAGCAGGATCGGGGGGGACCTAAACACTGAAGCTTTCTTT CASRIGGDLNTEAFF
- - TRBJ1-1 14 TRBV25-1 TGTGCCAGCAGTCAGTGGACGGGGAGAACTGAAGCTTTCTTT CASSQWTGRTEAFF
- - TRBJ1-2 14 TRBV7-8 TGTGCCAGCAGCTTAGCGGGGCCCCAGGGTGGCTACACCTTC CASSLAGPQGGYTF
- - TRBJ2-2 17 TRBV5-4 TGTGCCAGCAGCTTGTGGTCCCAGGCGAGGGTTCCCGGGGAGCTGTTTTTT CASSLWSQARVPGELFF
TRBD2 few TRBJ2-7 14 TRBV6-1 TGTGCCAGCAGTGAACTAGCGGGAACCTACGAGCAGTACTTC CASSELAGTYEQYF
TRBD2 - TRBJ2-1 17 TRBV11-2 TGTGCCAGCAGCAGTATACGTGGCCTAGCGGGGCCCGGGGAGCAGTTCTTC CASSSIRGLAGPGEQFF
- - TRBJ1-1 15 TRBV6-6 TGTGCCAGCAGTGTCAACAGGGTACTGAACACTGAAGCTTTCTTT CASSVNRVLNTEAFF
- - TRBJ1-3 14 TRBV9 TGTGCCAGCAGTGAATACGGTACTGGAAACACCATATATTTT CASSEYGTGNTIYF
- - TRBJ2-3 14 TRBV5-4 TGTGCCAGCAGCGGGGATCTCGCAGGAGGTACGCAGTATTTT CASSGDLAGGTQYF
- - TRBJ2-7 13 TRBV4-1 TGCGCCAGCAGCCAAGGAGTGTATTACGAGCAGTACTTC CASSQGVYYEQYF
- - TRBJ2-3 15 TRBV5-4 TGTGCCAGCAGTTCAGCAAAGACTAGCACAGATACGCAGTATTTT CASSSAKTSTDTQYF
- once TRBJ2-2 12 TRBV30 TGTGCCTGGAGTGCCGGGGGAAGGGAGCTGTTTTTT CAWSAGGRELFF
TRBD1 - TRBJ1-5 14 TRBV6-5 TGTGCCAGCAGGTGGACAGGGGTCAATCAGCCCCAGCATTTT CASRWTGVNQPQHF
- - TRBJ1-2 13 TRBV27 TGTGCCAGCAGTTTGAGCAGGGACTATGGCTACACCTTC CASSLSRDYGYTF
- - TRBJ2-7 14 TRBV18 TGTGCCAGCTCACCAGGGCAGGGGACATACGAGCAGTACTTC CASSPGQGTYEQYF
TRBD1 - TRBJ2-1 14 TRBV7-2 TGTGCCAGCAGATACAGGGGGAGCTACAATGAGCAGTTCTTC CASRYRGSYNEQFF